A selection of T cell receptor beta chains follows, all from one sample in a study of breast tumors, draining lymph nodes, adjacent tissues. TCRdb recomputed calls from the multiplex PCR reads with MiXCR, one row per CDR3 protein. The sample shows about 130,000 distinct CDR3 sequences, just under 20% of them seen only once. The sequenced sample was axillary lymph node tissue. The source is a female donor with breast cancer. Some clones in this sample may be carry-over from other donors' samples. Both conserved end residues are part of each CDR3. The order of the fields is D gene, clone size, J gene, V gene, CDR3 length, CDR3 protein, CDR3 DNA. A D gene is named only where the DNA matches it firmly. Some rows mark clone size as missing; the rest say once, few, many or name a class of expanded clone.

D gene: NA; clone size: many; J gene: TRBJ2-7; V gene: TRBV5-1; CDR3 length: 15; CDR3 protein: CASSLAGTFSYEQYF; CDR3 DNA: TGCGCCAGCAGCTTGGCCGGGACGTTTTCCTACGAGCAGTACTTC
D gene: TRBD1; clone size: many; J gene: TRBJ2-2; V gene: TRBV20-1; CDR3 length: 18; CDR3 protein: CSAKIGTGSKNSRSELFF; CDR3 DNA: TGCAGTGCTAAGATTGGGACAGGGAGTAAGAATTCGAGATCGGAGCTGTTTTTT
D gene: NA; clone size: many; J gene: TRBJ1-2; V gene: TRBV4-1; CDR3 length: 14; CDR3 protein: CASSQETANYGYTF; CDR3 DNA: TGCGCCAGCAGCCAAGAGACAGCAAACTATGGCTACACCTTC
D gene: TRBD2; clone size: many; J gene: TRBJ2-1; V gene: TRBV25-1; CDR3 length: 17; CDR3 protein: CASSDHLAGSSYNEQFF; CDR3 DNA: TGTGCCAGCAGTGACCATCTAGCGGGGAGCTCCTACAATGAGCAGTTCTTC
D gene: NA; clone size: many; J gene: TRBJ1-6; V gene: TRBV20-1; CDR3 length: 15; CDR3 protein: CSARTGGANNSPLHF; CDR3 DNA: TGCAGTGCTAGAACGGGGGGCGCGAATAATTCACCCCTCCACTTT
D gene: NA; clone size: NA; J gene: TRBJ2-1; V gene: TRBV28; CDR3 length: 15; CDR3 protein: CASSSQGRAYNEQFF; CDR3 DNA: TGTGCCAGCAGTTCACAGGGGAGGGCCTACAATGAGCAGTTCTTC
D gene: TRBD1; clone size: many; J gene: TRBJ2-7; V gene: TRBV18; CDR3 length: 14; CDR3 protein: CASSAGTGGYEQYF; CDR3 DNA: TGTGCCAGCTCAGCCGGGACAGGTGGCTACGAGCAGTACTTC
D gene: NA; clone size: many; J gene: TRBJ2-2; V gene: TRBV25-1; CDR3 length: 14; CDR3 protein: CASDQGVNTGELFF; CDR3 DNA: TGTGCCAGCGATCAAGGGGTCAACACCGGGGAGCTGTTTTTT
D gene: NA; clone size: many; J gene: TRBJ2-1; V gene: TRBV4-1; CDR3 length: 15; CDR3 protein: CASSQLGASYNEQFF; CDR3 DNA: TGCGCCAGCAGCCAATTGGGGGCCTCCTACAATGAGCAGTTCTTC
D gene: NA; clone size: many; J gene: TRBJ2-1; V gene: TRBV6-6; CDR3 length: 16; CDR3 protein: CASSYMSSGRGNEQFF; CDR3 DNA: TGTGCCAGCAGTTACATGAGTTCGGGCCGTGGAAATGAGCAGTTCTTC
D gene: NA; clone size: many; J gene: TRBJ2-3; V gene: TRBV18; CDR3 length: 14; CDR3 protein: CASHGTSNTDTQYF; CDR3 DNA: TGTGCCAGCCACGGGACATCAAACACAGATACGCAGTATTTT
D gene: NA; clone size: many; J gene: TRBJ2-2; V gene: TRBV20-1; CDR3 length: 14; CDR3 protein: CSARDSAGTGELFF; CDR3 DNA: TGCAGTGCTAGAGATAGTGCTGGCACCGGGGAGCTGTTTTTT
D gene: TRBD1; clone size: many; J gene: TRBJ2-7; V gene: TRBV4-1; CDR3 length: 16; CDR3 protein: CASSQDRAGGVYEQYF; CDR3 DNA: TGCGCCAGCAGCCAAGATAGGGCAGGGGGCGTATACGAGCAGTACTTC
D gene: NA; clone size: many; J gene: TRBJ2-5; V gene: TRBV2; CDR3 length: 14; CDR3 protein: CASSETTHQETQYF; CDR3 DNA: TGTGCCAGCAGTGAAACGACTCACCAAGAGACCCAGTACTTC
D gene: TRBD1; clone size: few; J gene: TRBJ2-3; V gene: TRBV5-6; CDR3 length: 17; CDR3 protein: CASSGIGDRGYSDTQYF; CDR3 DNA: TGTGCCAGCAGCGGAATTGGGGACAGGGGTTATTCTGATACGCAGTATTTT
D gene: NA; clone size: many; J gene: TRBJ2-1; V gene: TRBV16; CDR3 length: 11; CDR3 protein: CASSPRLQQFF; CDR3 DNA: TGTGCCAGCAGCCCCAGACTTCAACAGTTCTTC
D gene: TRBD1; clone size: many; J gene: TRBJ2-5; V gene: TRBV2; CDR3 length: 14; CDR3 protein: CASRFRQGGETQYF; CDR3 DNA: TGTGCCAGCAGATTTCGACAGGGGGGGGAGACCCAGTACTTC
D gene: NA; clone size: many; J gene: TRBJ1-4; V gene: TRBV6-5; CDR3 length: 15; CDR3 protein: CASSYEGFNNEKLFF; CDR3 DNA: TGTGCCAGCAGTTACGAGGGCTTCAATAATGAAAAACTGTTTTTT
D gene: TRBD1; clone size: many; J gene: TRBJ2-3; V gene: TRBV29-1; CDR3 length: 13; CDR3 protein: CSVDGQGVDTQYF; CDR3 DNA: TGCAGCGTTGATGGACAGGGGGTTGATACGCAGTATTTT
D gene: TRBD1; clone size: few; J gene: TRBJ1-5; V gene: TRBV28; CDR3 length: 14; CDR3 protein: CASSLDRVPQPQHF; CDR3 DNA: TGTGCCAGCAGTTTGGACAGGGTGCCTCAGCCCCAGCATTTT
D gene: TRBD1; clone size: many; J gene: TRBJ2-7; V gene: TRBV5-1; CDR3 length: 15; CDR3 protein: CASSVGQGGTYEQYF; CDR3 DNA: TGCGCCAGCAGCGTTGGACAGGGGGGGACCTACGAGCAGTACTTC
D gene: TRBD2; clone size: few; J gene: TRBJ2-5; V gene: TRBV10-3; CDR3 length: 16; CDR3 protein: CAISESRGGTQETQYF; CDR3 DNA: TGTGCCATCAGTGAGTCGCGGGGGGGCACCCAAGAGACCCAGTACTTC
D gene: TRBD2; clone size: many; J gene: TRBJ2-7; V gene: TRBV20-1; CDR3 length: 11; CDR3 protein: CSAPSGYEQYF; CDR3 DNA: TGCAGTGCTCCTAGCGGCTACGAGCAGTACTTC